This T cell receptor (beta chain) was sequenced during a study of graft-versus-host responses after intestinal transplantation. About the research overall: Each transplant was multivisceral, liver-intestinal, or isolated intestinal. Every one of the recipients received anti-thymocyte globulin induction and afterwards took tacrolimus and steroids for 3 to 4 years. Study findings and constraints: Across patients carrying graft-donor T cell macrochimerism, allografts held high graft-versus-host to host-versus-graft clonal ratios. Recipient marrow held GvH clones, some first seen in ileum or blood.

Assay: immunoSEQ multiplex PCR; the TCRdb copy retains only in-frame clones and omits some. This sample has around 30,000 clones, with roughly 80% found just once. CDR3 length equals 16 residues. Germline CDR1 reads KGHSH; CDR2 reads LQKENI. V lost 3 bases to trimming and J lost 0 bases, with 12 bases between them. As to this clone: Its cognate antigen is unknown.

The chain has TRBV18 and TRBJ2-1, with D possibly matching TRBD1 (6 bases). Sequenced here: PBMCs, sampled 27 to 29 days after intestinal transplant. The TCR was taken from a human patient who received an intestinal transplant, so some T cells may come from the graft donor. This chain's CDR3 is CASSPTGLSSYNEQFF. The CDR3 bases are TGTGCCAGCTCACCTACAGGGTTAAGCTCCTACAATGAGCAGTTCTTC.